The source of this T cell receptor (beta chain) is a study of T cell changes during pregnancy in multiple sclerosis. CDR1 is MNHNS and CDR2 is SASEGT in the germline V gene. The CDR3 totals 14 residues. V was cut by 6 bases and J by 2 bases, with 14 bases left in between. The assay was immunoSEQ multiplex PCR, and TCRdb's table has in-frame clones only and misses some. The sample records over 100,000 clones, around 90% being singletons. The sequencing here drew on peripheral blood, taken in the third trimester of pregnancy. The source is a female donor with multiple sclerosis, enrolled in a pregnancy study. The J gene is TRBJ2-7, the V gene TRBV6-1; maybe TRBD1 (7 bases). CDR3: CASSRGTEPYEQYF. The CDR3 nucleotides are TGTGCCAGCAGCCGCGGGACAGAACCCTACGAGCAGTACTTC.